The present entry profiles one T cell receptor (beta chain) with its context. Its antigen is as yet unknown. The data derive from a study of shared clonotypes between healthy human individuals. For the study at large: The plates for each donor numbered three CD4 naive, three CD4 memory, two CD8 naive and one CD8 memory. General study points: Clonotype sharing among donors likely depends on sequencing depth.

Trimming stripped 5 bases from V and 4 bases from J, with 14 bases between. The CDR3 runs 13 residues. In germline, CDR1 is SQVTM, CDR2 ANQGSEA. Replicate PCRs for sorted subsets used approximately 190 ng DNA; this equaled tens of thousands of T cell genomes. Sequencing used immunoSEQ multiplex PCR; TCRdb keeps in-frame clones, though not all of them. The table shows about 1,800,000 clones, with around 96% occurring only once. Only CD45RO-negative cells positively selected for CCR7 counted as naive CD8 cells, so terminally differentiated effector memory CD45RA+ cells were excluded. The sample taken for sequencing was naive CD8+ T cells sorted from blood. The chain joins TRBV29-1 to TRBJ1-2; possible D gene TRBD1, 5 bases. The source is a young man in good health. The DNA of the CDR3 is TGCAGCGTTTTTAAAGGGGAACGCTATGGCTACACCTTC. As protein: CSVFKGERYGYTF. Variable domain in full (rest from reference TRBV29-1 and TRBJ1-2): SAVISQKPSRDICQRGTSLTIQCQVDSQVTMMFWYRQQPGQSLTLIATANQGSEATYESGFVIDKFPISRPNLTFSTLTVSNMSPEDSSIYLCSVFKGERYGYTFGSGTRLTVV.